Listed here is a single T cell receptor (beta chain). The antigen is undetermined. Assay used: immunoSEQ multiplex PCR; TCRdb lists only in-frame clones, some missing. Here the sample spans tens of thousands of clones, roughly four fifths being singletons. These data belong to a study of vaccination effects on CD4 cells after COVID-19. Following 10 days of culture, CD4+ T cells were isolated. Either the mRNA-1273 or the BNT162b2 vaccine was given to participants as two doses. Findings of the study overall: Marked clonal contraction was seen in infection- and vaccine-induced clones late after vaccination.

This CDR3 is built from 15 residues. Germline V CDR1 and CDR2: KGHSH, LQKENI. The V end was cut by 10 bases, the J end by 2 bases, with 21 bases between. V usage is TRBV18 and J usage is TRBJ2-7; TRBD1 might be the D (6 bases). This receptor was identified in a human donor who received a COVID-19 vaccine. The starting material was CD4+ T cells from PBMCs cultured without peptide, obtained after COVID-19 vaccination. CDR3 sequence reads: CATSDPGHQTYEQYV. The CDR3 DNA reads as TGTGCCACCTCTGACCCGGGACACCAAACCTACGAGCAGTACGTC.